These 30 T cell receptor beta chains were all obtained from the same sample, sequenced in a study of blood T cell repertoires in COVID-19 (dated by TCRdb to the early 2020s). Library generation was performed with the immunoSEQ multiplex PCR assay. TCRdb holds this immuneACCESS table with in-frame rearrangements only. Some clones are missing; in checked studies, unresolved V genes explain under half, and the rest has no known cause. Recorded for this sample are around 88,000 clones; 81% of them occurred a single time. Clones ranked in the top ten supply nearly 4.5% of the sample. Sequencing was done on a sample of peripheral blood. The receptors shown here come from a man in his sixties with acute or convalescent COVID-19.

The chain recombines TRBV2 with TRBJ2-3; 12 bases fit TRBD2. Trimming cost V 6 bases and J 5 bases; bases outside gene matches: 9. Germline V gene sequence: CDR1 SNHLY, CDR2 FYNNEI. The CDR3 totals 16 residues. The CDR3 DNA reads as TGTGCCAGCAGGGCTAGCGGGAGGGCGGGGAGAGATACGCAGTATTTT. It encodes CASRASGRAGRDTQYF.

The chain couples TRBV28 to TRBJ2-7; TRBD2 matches 14 bases. Germline V gene sequence: CDR1 MDHEN, CDR2 SYDVKM. CDR3 length: 15 amino acids. V shed 8 bases and J 7 bases; nucleotides not matched to a gene: 10. CDR3 protein: CASGEVTSGRGEQYF. The DNA of the CDR3 is TGTGCCAGCGGCGAGGTGACTAGCGGGAGGGGTGAGCAGTACTTC.

The chain combines TRBV5-4 with TRBJ1-1; maybe TRBD1 (5 bases). CDR3 size: 13 residues. V lost 0 bases and J 11 bases, leaving 14 bases between the germline ends. CDR1 is SGHNT and CDR2 is YYREEE in the germline V gene (reference sequence). CDR3 amino acids: CASSLAGGTYAFF. CDR3 nucleotide sequence: TGTGCCAGCAGCTTGGCCGGAGGGACTTACGCTTTCTTT.

This clone was counted a single time. The chain is built from TRBV24-1 and TRBJ2-2; 14 bases map to TRBD2. CDR1 and CDR2 (germline): KGHDR, SFDVKD. With 5 bases clipped from V and 0 bases from J, the junction kept 10 bases outside the gene matches. This CDR3 region has 20 residues. The CDR3 nucleotides read TGTGCCACCAGTGTCACCGGGACTAGCGGGAGACGTACGAACACCGGGGAGCTGTTTTTT. It codes for CATSVTGTSGRRTNTGELFF.

This chain connects TRBV28 to TRBJ2-2; 14 nucleotides agree with TRBD2. This CDR3 is 17 amino acids long. Trimming took 4 bases from V and 2 from J; bases not matched to a gene: 3. Germline CDR1 MDHEN, CDR2 SYDVKM. The CDR3 loop is CASSSGLAGGNTGELFF. The CDR3 DNA reads TGTGCCAGCAGTTCCGGACTAGCGGGGGGCAACACCGGGGAGCTGTTTTTT.

This rearrangement joins TRBV6-5 to TRBJ2-1; TRBD1 matches 7 bases. The trim removed 6 bases at V and 12 bases at J, leaving 8 bases unmatched. The germline gives CDR1 MNHEY, CDR2 SVGAGI. The CDR3 consists of 12 residues. The CDR3 here is CASRKEGARQFF. In DNA form, the CDR3 reads TGTGCCAGCAGAAAAGAGGGGGCGCGGCAGTTCTTC.

With regard to this clone: Other nucleotide sequences in the sample specify the same CDR3. The chain employs TRBV9 and TRBJ1-2; tentatively, D is TRBD1 (5 bases). Germline V gene data show CDR1 as SGDLS and CDR2 as YYNGEE. The CDR3 runs to 14 residues. Trimming shortened V by 0 bases and J by 3 bases, and 9 bases separated the two germline ends. For the CDR3, the DNA is TGTGCCAGCAGCGTAGCGGGGGGTTACTATGGCTACACCTTC. It translates to CASSVAGGYYGYTF. Full variable domain (outside the CDR3, taken from reference TRBV9 and TRBJ1-2): DSGVTQTPKHLITATGQRVTLRCSPRSGDLSVYWYQQSLDQGLQFLIQYYNGEERAKGNILERFSAQQFPDLHSELNLSSLELGDSALYFCASSVAGGYYGYTFGSGTRLTVV.

The V call is TRBV19, the J call TRBJ2-2, with 7 bases fitting TRBD2. This CDR3 has 15 amino acids. From germline, CDR1 is LNHDA and CDR2 SQIVND (reference sequence). Germline trimming cut 3 bases from V and 5 bases from J; bases unmatched to any gene: 6. The CDR3 DNA follows: TGTGCCAGTAGTATTCGCGGGGGTTTGACCGGGGAGCTGTTTTTT. Encoded protein: CASSIRGGLTGELFF.

The chain couples TRBV6-5 to TRBJ2-3, with 8 bases aligning to TRBD1. The V and J ends lost 2 bases and 3 bases, in that order; junction bases with no gene match: 1. This CDR3 is built from 14 residues. In germline, CDR1 is MNHEY, CDR2 SVGAGI. CDR3 sequence: CASSYNRGTDTQYF. CDR3 bases: TGTGCCAGCAGTTACAACAGGGGGACAGATACGCAGTATTTT.

This clone turned up a few times. The gene calls are TRBV19 and TRBJ1-5; possible D gene TRBD1, 6 bases. Trimming removed 6 bases from V and 3 bases from J, with 24 bases in between. This CDR3 has 18 amino acids. Germline V gene data show CDR1 as LNHDA and CDR2 as SQIVND (reference sequence). The CDR3 bases are TGTGCCAGTAGCGTTATCCTAAACAGGGTTGGAAACAATCAGCCCCAGCATTTT. Translating gives CASSVILNRVGNNQPQHF.

The chain links TRBV6-5 to TRBJ2-1; 7 positions match TRBD1. CDR3 size: 14 residues. The germline V gene has CDR1 MNHEY and CDR2 SVGAGI. J gave up 6 bases and V 5 bases, and 7 bases lay outside the gene matches. This CDR3 reads CASSKGQSINEQFF. CDR3 coding DNA: TGTGCCAGCAGTAAGGGACAGTCCATCAATGAGCAGTTCTTC.

Only a few counts were recorded for this clone. The rearrangement joins TRBV4-1 to TRBJ1-5, with D unclear. Germline assignment: CDR1 MGHRA and CDR2 YSYEKL. The CDR3 runs 15 residues. The V end was cut by 4 bases, the J end by 2 bases, with 12 bases between. In DNA, the CDR3 is TGCGCCAGCAGCCTCTGGGCAGTGGGCAATCAGCCCCAGCATTTT. Amino acids: CASSLWAVGNQPQHF.

The chain joins TRBV13 to TRBJ1-5; D is ambiguous. CDR3 length: 12 residues. Germline assignment: CDR1 PRHDT and CDR2 FYEKMQ (reference sequence). The V gene lost 2 bases and the J gene lost 6 bases, with 5 bases spanning the gap. The CDR3 loop is CASSLRGQPQHF. The CDR3 nucleotides read TGTGCCAGCAGCTTACGGGGTCAGCCCCAGCATTTT. Filled out from reference TRBV13 and TRBJ1-5, the complete variable domain reads AAGVIQSPRHLIKEKRETATLKCYPIPRHDTVYWYQQGPGQDPQFLISFYEKMQSDKGSIPDRFSAQQFSDYHSELNMSSLELGDSALYFCASSLRGQPQHFGDGTRLSIL.

This rearrangement joins TRBV19 to TRBJ1-1; unclear D gene. This CDR3 comprises 17 residues. V dropped 1 base and J dropped 0 bases, with 15 bases sitting between them. In germline, CDR1 is LNHDA, CDR2 SQIVND (reference sequence). CDR3 sequence reads: CASSIVGEGVMNTEAFF. The CDR3 nucleotides read TGTGCCAGTAGTATAGTCGGGGAAGGAGTAATGAACACTGAAGCTTTCTTT.

This chain connects TRBV7-2 to TRBJ2-2; the D gene is possibly TRBD2 (6 bases). The CDR3 sequence is 15 residues long. In germline, CDR1 is SGHTA, CDR2 FQGNSA. V lost 6 bases and J 0 bases, leaving 11 bases between the germline ends. The CDR3 DNA reads TGTGCCAGCAGGCGCGGGGTATCGAACACCGGGGAGCTGTTTTTT. Translating it yields CASRRGVSNTGELFF.

J is TRBJ1-6 and V is TRBV19, with 12 bases fitting TRBD1. After removal of 4 bases from V and 7 bases from J, the junction contained 5 bases not matched to a gene. The CDR3 is 16 amino acids. Germline V CDR1 and CDR2: LNHDA, SQIVND (reference sequence). CDR3 in amino acids: CASSRGQGAGNSPLHF. The CDR3, as DNA: TGTGCCAGTAGTAGGGGACAGGGGGCTGGGAATTCACCCCTCCACTTT.

Concerning this clone itself: Other DNA sequences within the sample encode an identical CDR3. J is TRBJ2-2 and V is TRBV7-9, with TRBD1 matching 8 bases. From germline, CDR1 is SEHNR and CDR2 FQNEAQ (reference sequence). J lost 4 bases, V lost 5 bases, and 3 bases had no gene match. The length of the CDR3 is 14 residues. Here the CDR3 DNA reads TGTGCCAGCAGCCTGGACAGGGCCACCGGGGAGCTGTTTTTT. Translation: CASSLDRATGELFF.

Of note for this clone: Other DNA sequences of this sample code for an identical CDR3. The rearrangement joins TRBV5-4 to TRBJ1-2; 9 bases agree with TRBD1. After removal of 4 bases from V and 3 bases from J, the junction contained 4 bases not matched to a gene. This CDR3 has 14 residues. Germline V gene sequence: CDR1 SGHNT, CDR2 YYREEE (reference sequence). The CDR3, as DNA: TGTGCCAGCAGCCCGAGGACAGGGGACTATGGCTACACCTTC. Its translation is CASSPRTGDYGYTF.

This chain joins TRBV6-4 and TRBJ1-1; unclear D gene. The CDR3 spans 16 residues. Trimming removed 0 bases at V and 5 bases at J, with 16 bases between. Germline CDR1 and CDR2: MRHNA and SNTAGT. The CDR3 coding sequence is TGTGCCAGCAGTGACTCTTTCGGGAGGTCAATGACTGAAGCTTTCTTT. The encoded protein is CASSDSFGRSMTEAFF.

The V call is TRBV6-2 or TRBV6-3, the J call TRBJ1-6, with D uncertain. Looked up from germline, CDR1 is MNHEY and CDR2 is SVGEGT. Trimming stripped 8 bases from V and 10 bases from J, with 12 bases between. The CDR3 covers 12 residues. The CDR3 DNA is TGTGCCAGCGGTTCGTTTGGCTCACCCCTCCACTTT. Its protein is CASGSFGSPLHF.

This chain connects TRBV9 to TRBJ2-3; unclear D gene. The ends were cut back, 2 bases at V and 4 bases at J, with 14 bases in the middle. CDR1 is SGDLS and CDR2 is YYNGEE in the germline V gene. CDR3 length: 15 residues. This chain's CDR3 is CASSVGNNYPDTQYF. The CDR3 DNA is TGTGCCAGCAGCGTTGGAAATAACTACCCAGATACGCAGTATTTT.

The V and J genes are TRBV28 and TRBJ2-2; D is undetermined. Germline CDR1 and CDR2: MDHEN and SYDVKM. Between the trimmed V and J ends, which lost 4 bases and 6 bases, there was a span of 12 bases. This CDR3 has 14 amino acids. CDR3 in amino acids: CASSYGFAAGELFF. The CDR3 coding sequence is TGTGCCAGCAGTTACGGGTTTGCCGCCGGGGAGCTGTTTTTT.

This clone is classed as medium-sized (0.01 to 0.1%). The chain couples TRBV30 to TRBJ1-4, with 7 bases that match TRBD1. There are 15 residues in the CDR3. CDR1 and CDR2 from the germline V gene are GTSNPN and SVGIG (reference sequence). Trimming at V came to 1 base and at J to 5 bases, leaving 7 bases not matched to a gene. CDR3 in DNA: TGTGCCTGGAGTGCAGGCAGGGGGATGAATGAAAAACTGTTTTTT. It encodes CAWSAGRGMNEKLFF. The complete variable domain, with remaining parts taken from reference TRBV30 and TRBJ1-4, reads SQTIHQWPATLVQPVGSPLSLECTVEGTSNPNLYWYRQAAGRGLQLLFYSVGIGQISSEVPQNLSASRPQDRQFILSSKKLLLSDSGFYLCAWSAGRGMNEKLFFGSGTQLSVL.

V gene TRBV27 combines with J gene TRBJ2-2; possible D gene TRBD1, 5 bases. CDR1 and CDR2 from the germline V gene are MNHEY and SMNVEV (reference sequence). V lost 3 bases, J lost 7 bases, and 9 bases lay in between. The CDR3 sequence is 13 residues long. The CDR3 DNA is TGTGCCAGCAGTTTCAGGGTTGGCGGGGAGCTGTTTTTT. It yields the protein CASSFRVGGELFF.

The chain has TRBV7-2 and TRBJ2-2; 7 positions match TRBD2. This CDR3 comprises 17 residues. Germline lookup yields CDR1 SGHTA and CDR2 FQGNSA. With 3 bases clipped from V and 1 base from J, the junction kept 8 bases outside the gene matches. The CDR3 sequence is CASSLSGTKKNTGELFF. The CDR3, as DNA: TGTGCCAGCAGCTTGTCCGGGACTAAGAAGAACACCGGGGAGCTGTTTTTT.

The chain is built from TRBV5-6 and TRBJ2-3, with TRBD1 matching over 9 bases. This CDR3 is built from 16 residues. Trimming at V came to 1 base and at J to 4 bases, leaving 7 bases not matched to a gene. Germline V gene sequence: CDR1 SGHDT, CDR2 YYEEEE. CDR3 DNA: TGTGCCAGCAGCTTGCGTGGGACAGGGTCCGCAGATACGCAGTATTTT. Translating it yields CASSLRGTGSADTQYF.

The rearrangement links TRBV5-1 to TRBJ2-7, with 11 nucleotides matching TRBD1. Trimming took 0 bases from V and 7 from J; bases not matched to a gene: 9. Per the germline V gene, CDR1 is SGHRS and CDR2 is YFSETQ. This CDR3 contains 16 residues. The chain's CDR3 is CASSLDTGQGAGEQYF. CDR3 coding DNA: TGCGCCAGCAGCTTGGATACAGGACAGGGGGCCGGTGAGCAGTACTTC. Full variable domain (rest looked up from reference TRBV5-1 and TRBJ2-7): KAGVTQTPRYLIKTRGQQVTLSCSPISGHRSVSWYQQTPGQGLQFLFEYFSETQRNKGNFPGRFSGRQFSNSRSEMNVSTLELGDSALYLCASSLDTGQGAGEQYFGPGTRLTVT.

This clone was observed a handful of times. V and J are TRBV2 and TRBJ2-1; D gene uncertain. Germline assignment: CDR1 SNHLY and CDR2 FYNNEI. This CDR3 region has 12 residues. The ends were cut back, 4 bases at V and 9 bases at J, with 10 bases in the middle. The CDR3 region has the DNA TGTGCCAGCAGTGTCTCCCGGAGTGAGCAGTTCTTC. This gives the protein CASSVSRSEQFF.

The chain couples TRBV5-1 to TRBJ1-6, with D unclear. There are 17 residues in the CDR3. V lost 0 bases and J lost 0, with 10 bases in between. The germline gives CDR1 SGHRS, CDR2 YFSETQ. The CDR3 region is CASSLATGLSYNSPLHF. In DNA form, the CDR3 reads TGCGCCAGCAGCTTGGCGACGGGTCTCTCCTATAATTCACCCCTCCACTTT.

In this sample, this clone turned up a few times. The chain joins TRBV30 to TRBJ2-6; possibly TRBD1 for D (6 bases). Trimming took 0 bases from V and 4 from J, leaving 10 bases between them. Germline V gene data show CDR1 as GTSNPN and CDR2 as SVGIG (reference sequence). The CDR3 contains 15 residues. This chain's CDR3 is CAWSVLGQGANVLTF. CDR3 nucleotides: TGTGCCTGGAGTGTACTCGGACAGGGGGCCAACGTCCTGACTTTC.